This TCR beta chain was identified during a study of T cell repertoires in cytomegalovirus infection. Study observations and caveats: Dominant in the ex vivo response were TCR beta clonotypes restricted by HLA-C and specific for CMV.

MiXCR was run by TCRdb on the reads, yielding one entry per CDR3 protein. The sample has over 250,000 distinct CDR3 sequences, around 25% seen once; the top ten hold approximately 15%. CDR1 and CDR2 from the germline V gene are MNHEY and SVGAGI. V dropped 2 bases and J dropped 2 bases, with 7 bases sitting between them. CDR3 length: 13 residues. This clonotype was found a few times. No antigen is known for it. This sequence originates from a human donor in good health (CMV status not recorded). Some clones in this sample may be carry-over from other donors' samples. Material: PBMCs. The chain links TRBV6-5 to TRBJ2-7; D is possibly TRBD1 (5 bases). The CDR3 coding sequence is TGTGCCAGCAGTTACACAGGTCCCTACGAGCAGTACTTC. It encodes CASSYTGPYEQYF.